The source of this T cell receptor beta chain is a study of OX40 agonist ivuxolimab in advanced cancers. Clones were read by immunoSEQ multiplex PCR, and TCRdb kept only the in-frame ones, dropping some. Of about 140,000 clones detected, roughly 91% appear once; the ten largest clones hold approximately 0.99%. Overall study findings and caveats: Clonal expansion among partial responders at 0.1-3.0 mg/kg ranked near the lowest. Clonal expansion from baseline to week 6 occurred in both CD4+ and CD8+ T cells.

As concerns this clone: Antigen: not known. A junction end diverges from the germline sequence, so it may reflect a read error.

The CDR3 runs 12 residues. Germline CDR1 reads SEHNR; CDR2 reads FQNEAQ (reference sequence). J is TRBJ2-1 and V is TRBV7-9; D unclear. This material consisted of CD4+ or CD8+ T cells sorted from blood, taken in a trial of the OX40 agonist ivuxolimab. The receptor was isolated from an adult with an advanced solid tumor such as melanoma, head and neck, liver or kidney cancer. CDR3 nucleotide sequence: TGTGCCAGCGGCTTGGTGCTCCATGAGCAGTTCTTC. Translating it yields CASGLVLHEQFF.